The T cell receptor (beta chain) described here comes from a study of CXCR3-negative and CXCR3-positive naive CD8 T cells. Study-wide context: With about 1.5 +/- 0.3 million reads per library, the TRB reads numbered around 140 million in total. Study-wide results and caveats: Naive subsets expressed similar surface CD5; TRB CDR3 features served to infer TCR strength. In naive cells, CXCR3-negative and CXCR3-positive subsets had similar TRBV-TRBJ usage; memory cells differed. Comparison of naive cells showed more hydrophobic TRB CDR3s in CXCR3-positive than in CXCR3-negative naive cells.

Turning to this clonotype: Its antigen is unidentified.

Phenotypically, naive CD8+ T cells corresponded to CD45RO-CCR7+CD27+CD95-. Libraries were UMI-labeled 5' RACE TRB cDNA. TCRdb reanalyzed the 5' RACE reads, giving one entry per CDR3 protein sequence and no DNA. This table holds tens of thousands of distinct CDR3 sequences. Material: naive CXCR3+ CD8+ T cells from blood. Subset reported: CD45RO-CCR7+CD27+CD95- naive CD8+ T cells expressing CXCR3 (TNR3+). The TCR sequence derives from a human donor in good health. Some clones in this sample may be carry-over from other donors' samples.

CDR3 loop: CAHPSRVSDTQYF. The V call is TRBV2, the J call TRBJ2-3; there is no DNA to check the TCRdb D call of TRBD1. The CDR3 is made up of 13 amino acids. Germline assignment: CDR1 SNHLY and CDR2 FYNNEI. Supplemented by reference TRBV2 and TRBJ2-3, the full variable domain reads EPEVTQTPSHQVTQMGQEVILRCVPISNHLYFYWYRQILGQKVEFLVSFYNNEISEKSEIFDDQFSVERPDGSNFTLKIRSTKLEDSAMYFCAHPSRVSDTQYFGPGTRLTVL.